The clone carrying this T cell receptor beta chain was seen more than once but under ten times. The CDR3 consists of 16 residues. V shed 1 base, J shed 0 bases, and the junction held 6 bases outside the gene matches. Germline CDR1 reads KGHSH; CDR2 reads LQKENI. TCRdb's copy holds only in-frame clones and misses some; the assay was immunoSEQ multiplex PCR. The profile shows about 250,000 clones, roughly four fifths of them singletons. This sample stems from a study of control samples from healthy donors and cancer patients. The sequence derives from a woman aged 55-69 years with lung cancer. Material: PBMCs. This chain links TRBV18 with TRBJ2-7; TRBD2 matches 7 bases. In DNA form, the CDR3 reads TGTGCCAGCTCACCACGGAGCGGGATGAACTCCTACGAGCAGTACTTC. Translation: CASSPRSGMNSYEQYF.